This T cell receptor beta chain is drawn from a study of PD-1 blockade in classical Hodgkin lymphoma. Study-level findings and limits: Patients who began taking nivolumab under 1 year after ASCT were left out. Newly diagnosed patients were reported to start with lower TCR diversity than healthy donors.

TCRdb's table, derived via immunoSEQ multiplex PCR, lists solely in-frame clones and lacks some. Found here are about 27,000 clones, around three quarters of them singletons; the top ten hold roughly 3.6%. The sample's time point: cycle 4 day 1 (C4D1), after 6 weeks of nivolumab. Every patient experienced relapse after autologous stem cell transplantation, and brentuximab vedotin exposure varied. With respect to this clone: Its antigen is not known.

The sample in question was peripheral blood mononuclear cells (PBMCs), obtained before the fourth cycle of nivolumab. The sequence derives from a human donor with classical Hodgkin lymphoma.

The CDR3 coding sequence is TGTGCCAGCAGCCAGGGACAGGGCGATTTCTACGAGCAGTACTTC. It encodes CASSQGQGDFYEQYF. V is TRBV7-2 and J is TRBJ2-7, with 9 positions matching TRBD1. CDR1 is SGHTA, CDR2 FQGNSA, per germline. The CDR3 contains 15 residues. The ends lost 5 bases at V and 3 bases at J; junction bases unmatched: 8. Looking up the rest from reference TRBV7-2 and TRBJ2-7 gives the full variable domain: GAGVSQSPSNKVTEKGKDVELRCDPISGHTALYWYRQSLGQGLEFLIYFQGNSAPDKSGLPSDRFSAERTGGSVSTLTIQRTQQEDSAVYLCASSQGQGDFYEQYFGPGTRLTVT.